These T cell receptor beta chains were read from a single sample in a study of blood T cell repertoires in COVID-19. This table comes from immunoSEQ multiplex PCR, and its TCRdb copy is limited to in-frame clones, with some not included. Among about 97,000 clones listed, about 85% were seen once. The sequenced material came from peripheral blood. The origin of the receptors is a man between 60 and 75 years old with acute or convalescent COVID-19. The conserved cysteine and the conserved F or W are not part of the CDR3 here. A D gene is named only where the DNA matches it firmly.

cdr3_length j_call d_call v_call cdr3_aa
12 TRBJ1-5 TRBD1 TRBV10-3 AISLGQGNQPQH
12 TRBJ2-2 . TRBV28 ASSPSSSTGELF
12 TRBJ2-7 TRBD2 TRBV6-5 ASLGGSRGGEQY
13 TRBJ2-5 TRBD2 TRBV6-5 ASSFLAELQETQY
16 TRBJ1-2 . TRBV10-2 ASSEADSRAGGNYGYT
11 TRBJ1-2 TRBD1 TRBV29-1 SGGQGPNYGYT
12 TRBJ1-1 TRBD1 TRBV3-1/TRBV3-2 ASSLGTGNTEAF
12 TRBJ1-1 TRBD1 TRBV19 ASSIGQGYTEAF
16 TRBJ2-3 . TRBV3-1/TRBV3-2 ASSQDTYGGRGTDTQY
13 TRBJ2-7 TRBD2 TRBV6-5 ASSTQPGLAYEQY
12 TRBJ1-1 . TRBV20-1 SASRGQVNTEAF
13 TRBJ2-7 TRBD2 TRBV5-4 ASSLEVGRAHEQY
15 TRBJ2-4 TRBD2 TRBV27 ASSKEGTSVAKNIQY
11 TRBJ1-2 . TRBV7-2 ASSLNTEGGYT
14 TRBJ2-3 TRBD2 TRBV7-3 ASSLMTSGITDTQY
12 TRBJ2-7 TRBD2 TRBV18 ASSPGGISYEQY
12 TRBJ2-7 . TRBV6-1 ASKVSGVIYEQY
11 TRBJ2-7 . TRBV12-3/TRBV12-4 ASSRGGLREQY
15 TRBJ2-2 TRBD2 TRBV10-1 ASSESLAGGHTGELF
11 TRBJ2-3 . TRBV19 ASSNRGADTQY
11 TRBJ2-3 . TRBV5-4 ASSWTNTDTQY
10 TRBJ1-2 . TRBV5-4 ASRDSLYGYT
10 TRBJ2-2 . TRBV28 ASSLNTGELF
14 TRBJ2-5 TRBD2 TRBV4-3 ASSQGLTSEQETQY
12 TRBJ1-6 . TRBV28 ASSLEQGYSPLH
12 TRBJ2-2 . TRBV6-6 ASSYGPSRGELF
12 TRBJ1-2 TRBD1 TRBV5-6 ASSLDQGAYGYT
14 TRBJ2-2 TRBD1 TRBV3-1/TRBV3-2 ASSRQQGANTGELF
13 TRBJ1-3 . TRBV7-9 ASSLAGRSGNTIY
14 TRBJ1-1 . TRBV30 AWSASRTAWHTEAF
11 TRBJ2-3 . TRBV10-3 AIGQRLTDTQY
16 TRBJ2-5 . TRBV24-1 ATSDLQGSAGELETQY
15 TRBJ1-6 TRBD1 TRBV9 ASSATPQDRVGSPLH
13 TRBJ1-6 TRBD1 TRBV6-5 ASTGQGIPNSPLH